The entry that follows covers one T cell receptor beta chain sequence. Its antigen remains unknown. The entry originates in a study of PD-1 blockade in mismatch repair-deficient tumors. Overall study results and limits: After pembrolizumab, tumor-resident clones rose rapidly, then generally contracted before radiologic responses.

TCRs were sequenced from a few patients responding to pembrolizumab. The data were produced by immunoSEQ multiplex PCR, yet TCRdb's version contains in-frame clones alone and is incomplete. The sample carries 90,000 to 120,000 clones, 82% recorded once. The CDR3 is 14 residues long. Per germline, CDR1 LNHDA and CDR2 SQIVND (reference sequence). V was pared by 3 bases and J by 9 bases, with 15 bases between. The chain joins TRBV19 to TRBJ2-1; D perhaps matches TRBD2 (5 bases). The source material was peripheral blood, sampled roughly eight months after starting pembrolizumab. The TCR originated in an adult with mismatch repair-deficient cancer. The CDR3 DNA sequence: TGTGCCAGTAGTATCGATCCAGCGGACGCTGAGCAGTTCTTC. It translates to CASSIDPADAEQFF.